This TCR beta chain was sequenced during a study of early T cells in non-severe SARS-CoV-2 infection. In the study overall: Unsorted whole-blood RNA was sequenced in bulk, leaving chains unpaired. Study-level points and caveats: VDJdb-based annotation leaned toward anti-spike CD8 responses and missed private and CD4 specificities.

This clonotype appeared many times. The target antigen is unknown. CDR3 length: 14 residues. In the library, individual cDNA molecules carried attached unique molecular identifiers. Using its own MiXCR run on the 5' RACE reads, TCRdb lists one record per CDR3 protein. The sample lists about 26,000 distinct CDR3 sequences, 5.3% occurring once. This receptor was taken from an adult who was a healthcare worker with PCR-confirmed SARS-CoV-2 infection or an uninfected control (not recorded which). The sequencing input was whole blood. The chain links TRBV21-1 to TRBJ2-1. TRBV21-1 is a pseudogene locus. The CDR3 nucleotides read TGTGCCAGCAGCAAAGGGTGGGGAAAGAGTGAGCAGTTCTTC. Its protein product is CASSKGWGKSEQFF.